This T cell receptor (beta chain) emerged from a study of blood T cell repertoires in COVID-19. Study-level background: The United States, Italy and Spain provided the acute and convalescent COVID-19 samples. Sources were T cells, B-cell-depleted T cells, or PBMCs; the material itself was cDNA or gDNA.

The CDR3 extends over 11 amino acids. Germline V gives CDR1 LGHDT, CDR2 YNNKEL (reference sequence). Trimming pared 6 bases from V and 5 bases from J, leaving 7 bases between. Method: immunoSEQ multiplex PCR; TCRdb's copy keeps in-frame clones and lacks some. The sample yields more than 13,000 clones, roughly 91% seen once. The genes are TRBV3-1 (or the pseudogene TRBV3-2) and TRBJ1-1; D gene unclear. Sequenced sample: peripheral blood. The clonotype comes from a woman aged 70-85 years in a cohort sampled during active or convalescent COVID-19. The CDR3 sequence: CASSPRTEAFF. The CDR3 nucleotides are TGTGCCAGCAGTCCGCGGACTGAAGCTTTCTTT.